The 5 T cell receptor beta chains below come from one sample, sequenced in a study of Graves' ophthalmopathy and Graves' hyperthyroidism. RNA transcripts yielded amplified TCR beta CDR3 regions. The authors performed first-round RT-PCR with HTBI primers and then a second-round multiplex PCR. TCRdb used MiXCR to reprocess the multiplex PCR reads, holding one entry per CDR3 protein. Of some 170,000 distinct CDR3 sequences detected, roughly two fifths appear once; the ten largest clones hold roughly 8.9%. The sample was peripheral blood. The receptors come from a man aged 25-45 years with Graves' ophthalmopathy.

This chain joins TRBV12-3 or TRBV12-4 and TRBJ1-2; D remains unclear. V was shortened by 6 bases and J by 4 bases, with 15 bases between the two germline ends. This CDR3 region has 14 residues. CDR3 nucleotides: TGTGCCAGCAGATACAATGAGGGATCCTATGGCTACACCTTC. It yields the protein CASRYNEGSYGYTF.

This clonotype was counted many times. The chain combines TRBV6-5 with TRBJ2-7, with 9 bases aligning to TRBD1. From germline, CDR1 is MNHEY and CDR2 SVGAGI. V shed 2 bases, J shed 6 bases, and the junction held 5 bases outside the gene matches. The CDR3 is made up of 14 amino acids. The CDR3 spells CASSYGTGRVEQYF. CDR3 coding DNA: TGTGCCAGCAGTTACGGGACAGGGCGGGTCGAGCAGTACTTC.

The CDR3 loop reads CASSPRGTWDYGYTF. DNA of the CDR3: TGTGCCAGCAGTCCCCGGGGGACATGGGACTATGGCTACACCTTC. The rearrangement joins TRBV12-3 or TRBV12-4 to TRBJ1-2, with D tentatively TRBD1 (6 bases). CDR3 length: 15 residues. V lost 5 bases to trimming and J lost 3 bases, with 16 bases between them.

This clonotype was seen at least ten times. The chain combines TRBV6-1 with TRBJ2-6, with D tentatively TRBD2 (5 bases). V lost 5 bases, J lost 4 bases, and 15 bases lay in between. Germline assignment: CDR1 MNHNS and CDR2 SASEGT. This CDR3 is 16 amino acids long. In nucleotides, the CDR3 is TGTGCCAGCAGTCCCCTCGGGGTTGGAGGGGCCAACGTCCTGACTTTC. Translation: CASSPLGVGGANVLTF.

This rearrangement joins TRBV5-6 to TRBJ2-7, with D tentatively TRBD1 or TRBD2 (5 bases each). V shed 5 bases and J shed 2 bases, with 14 bases lying between them. This CDR3 has 14 amino acids. Germline assignment: CDR1 SGHDT and CDR2 YYEEEE. The CDR3 region is CASRERGAAYEQYF. The CDR3 nucleotides read TGTGCCAGCAGGGAGAGAGGGGCGGCCTACGAGCAGTACTTC.